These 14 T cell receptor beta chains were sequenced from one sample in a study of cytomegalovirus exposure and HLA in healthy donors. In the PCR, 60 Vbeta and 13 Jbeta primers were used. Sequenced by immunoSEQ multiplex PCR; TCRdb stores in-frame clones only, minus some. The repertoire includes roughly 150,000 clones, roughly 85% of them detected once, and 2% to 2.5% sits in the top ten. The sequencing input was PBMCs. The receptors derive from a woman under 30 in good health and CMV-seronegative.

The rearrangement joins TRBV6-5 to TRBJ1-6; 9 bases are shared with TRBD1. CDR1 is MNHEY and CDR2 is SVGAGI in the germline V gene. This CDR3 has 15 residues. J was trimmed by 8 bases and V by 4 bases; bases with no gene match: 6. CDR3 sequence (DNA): TGTGCCAGCAGTTTCGGGACAGGGAGGGATTCACCCCTCCACTTT. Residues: CASSFGTGRDSPLHF.

As DNA, the CDR3 is TGTGCCAGCAGCTTACAAGGGGGTTGGGGCGAGCAGTTCTTC. Encoded protein: CASSLQGGWGEQFF. The chain has TRBV5-4 and TRBJ2-1; weak D call: TRBD1 (6 bases). This CDR3 contains 14 residues. Deletions cut 2 bases from V and 10 bases from J, with 16 bases between. Germline V gives CDR1 SGHNT, CDR2 YYREEE (reference sequence).

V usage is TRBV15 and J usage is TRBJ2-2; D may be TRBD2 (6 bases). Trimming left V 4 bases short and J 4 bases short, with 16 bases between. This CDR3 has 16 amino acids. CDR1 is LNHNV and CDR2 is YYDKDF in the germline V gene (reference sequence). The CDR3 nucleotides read TGTGCCACCAGCACTGCCAGCCGCGGGGTCACCGGGGAGCTGTTTTTT. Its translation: CATSTASRGVTGELFF.

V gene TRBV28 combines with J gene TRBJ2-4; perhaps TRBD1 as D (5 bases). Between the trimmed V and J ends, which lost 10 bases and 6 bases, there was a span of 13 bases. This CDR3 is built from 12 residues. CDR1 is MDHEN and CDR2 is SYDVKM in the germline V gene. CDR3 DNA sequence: TGTGCCACCGCGACAGTAGGAAACATTCAGTACTTC. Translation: CATATVGNIQYF.

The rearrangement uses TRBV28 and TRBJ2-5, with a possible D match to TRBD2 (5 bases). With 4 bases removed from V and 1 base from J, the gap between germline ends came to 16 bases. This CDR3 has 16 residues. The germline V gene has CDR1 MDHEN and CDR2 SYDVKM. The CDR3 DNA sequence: TGTGCCAGCAGTTCGATTGCGGGTCTTTCCCAAGAGACCCAGTACTTC. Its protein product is CASSSIAGLSQETQYF.

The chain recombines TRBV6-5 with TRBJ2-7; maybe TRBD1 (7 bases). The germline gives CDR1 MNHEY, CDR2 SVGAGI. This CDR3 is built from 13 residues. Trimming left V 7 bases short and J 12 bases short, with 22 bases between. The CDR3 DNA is TGTGCCAGCACCACGGAGGGGGCGAGGATGTTGTACTTC. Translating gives CASTTEGARMLYF.

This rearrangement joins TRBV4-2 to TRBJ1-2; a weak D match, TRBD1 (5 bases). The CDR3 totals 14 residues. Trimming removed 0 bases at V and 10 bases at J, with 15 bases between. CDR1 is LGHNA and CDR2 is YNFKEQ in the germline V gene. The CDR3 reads CASSQDRRDNTYTF. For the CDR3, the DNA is TGTGCCAGCAGCCAAGACCGCAGGGATAATACCTACACCTTC.

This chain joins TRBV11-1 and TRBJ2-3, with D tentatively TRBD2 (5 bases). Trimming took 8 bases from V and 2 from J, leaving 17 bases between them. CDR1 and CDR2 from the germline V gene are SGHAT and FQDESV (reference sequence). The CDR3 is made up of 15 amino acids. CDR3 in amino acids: CASAPSPAATDTQYF. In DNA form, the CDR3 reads TGTGCCAGCGCCCCCTCCCCAGCGGCCACAGATACGCAGTATTTT. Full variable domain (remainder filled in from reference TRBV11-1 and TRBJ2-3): EAEVAQSPRYKITEKSQAVAFWCDPISGHATLYWYRQILGQGPELLVQFQDESVVDDSQLPKDRFSAERLKGVDSTLKIQPAELGDSAMYLCASAPSPAATDTQYFGPGTRLTVL.

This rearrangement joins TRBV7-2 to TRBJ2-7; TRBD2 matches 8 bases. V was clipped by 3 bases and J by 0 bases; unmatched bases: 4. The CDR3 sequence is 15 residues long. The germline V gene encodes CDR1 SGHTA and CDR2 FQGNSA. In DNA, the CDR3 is TGTGCCAGCAGCTTTATAAGCGGGAGCTCCTACGAGCAGTACTTC. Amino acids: CASSFISGSSYEQYF.

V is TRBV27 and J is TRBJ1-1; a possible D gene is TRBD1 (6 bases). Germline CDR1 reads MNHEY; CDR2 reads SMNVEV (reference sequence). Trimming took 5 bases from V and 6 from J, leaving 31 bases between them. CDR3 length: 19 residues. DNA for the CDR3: TGTGCCAGCAGTCACCGCGGGGCGGGACGCGGGGGCGAGGTCGCTGAAGCTTTCTTT. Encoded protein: CASSHRGAGRGGEVAEAFF.

CDR3 residues: CASRRGGLRNQPQHF. As DNA, the CDR3 is TGTGCCAGCAGAAGAGGGGGCCTTCGCAATCAGCCCCAGCATTTT. The gene calls are TRBV28 and TRBJ1-5; 7 nucleotides match TRBD1. In germline, CDR1 is MDHEN, CDR2 SYDVKM. Trimming at V came to 6 bases and at J to 2 bases, leaving 7 bases not matched to a gene. The CDR3 has 15 amino acids.

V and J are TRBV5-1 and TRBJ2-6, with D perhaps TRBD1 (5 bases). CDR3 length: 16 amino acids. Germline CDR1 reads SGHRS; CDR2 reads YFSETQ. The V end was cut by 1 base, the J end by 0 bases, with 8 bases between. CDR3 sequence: CASSLRQISGANVLTF. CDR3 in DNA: TGCGCCAGCAGCTTGAGACAGATCTCTGGGGCCAACGTCCTGACTTTC. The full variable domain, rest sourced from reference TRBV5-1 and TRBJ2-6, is KAGVTQTPRYLIKTRGQQVTLSCSPISGHRSVSWYQQTPGQGLQFLFEYFSETQRNKGNFPGRFSGRQFSNSRSEMNVSTLELGDSALYLCASSLRQISGANVLTFGAGSRLTVL.

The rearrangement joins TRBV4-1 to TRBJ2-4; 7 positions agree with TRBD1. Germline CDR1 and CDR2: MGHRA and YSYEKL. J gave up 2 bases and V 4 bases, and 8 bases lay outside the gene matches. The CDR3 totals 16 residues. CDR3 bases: TGCGCCAGCAGCCCAGGGGGTGCCCCTTCCAAAAACATTCAGTACTTC. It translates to CASSPGGAPSKNIQYF.

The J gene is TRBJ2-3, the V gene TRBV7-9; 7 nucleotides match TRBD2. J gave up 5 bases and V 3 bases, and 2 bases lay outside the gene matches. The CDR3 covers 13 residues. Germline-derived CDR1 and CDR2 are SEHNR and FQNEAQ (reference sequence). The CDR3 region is CASSFGGLDTQYF. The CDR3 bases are TGTGCCAGCAGCTTCGGGGGGTTAGATACGCAGTATTTT.